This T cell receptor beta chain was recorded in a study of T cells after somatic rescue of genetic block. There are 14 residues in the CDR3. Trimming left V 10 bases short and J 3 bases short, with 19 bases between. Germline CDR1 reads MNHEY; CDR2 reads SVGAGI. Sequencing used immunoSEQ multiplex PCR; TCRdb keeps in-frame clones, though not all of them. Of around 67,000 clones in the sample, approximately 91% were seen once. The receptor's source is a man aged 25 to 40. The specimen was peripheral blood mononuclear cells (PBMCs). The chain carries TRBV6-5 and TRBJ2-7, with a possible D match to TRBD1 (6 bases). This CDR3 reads CATTKAGAGYEQYF. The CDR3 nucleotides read TGTGCCACCACCAAAGCAGGGGCGGGCTACGAGCAGTACTTC.